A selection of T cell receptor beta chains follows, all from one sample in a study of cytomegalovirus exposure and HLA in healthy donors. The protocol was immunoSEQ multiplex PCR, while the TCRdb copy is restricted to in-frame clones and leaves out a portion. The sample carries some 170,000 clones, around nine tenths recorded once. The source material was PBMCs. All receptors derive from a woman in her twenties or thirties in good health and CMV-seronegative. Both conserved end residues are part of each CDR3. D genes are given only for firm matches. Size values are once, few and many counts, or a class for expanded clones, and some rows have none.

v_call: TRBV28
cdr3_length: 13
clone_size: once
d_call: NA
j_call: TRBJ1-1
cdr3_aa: CASSLRGATEAFF
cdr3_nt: TGTGCCAGCAGTTTACGGGGGGCGACTGAAGCTTTCTTT

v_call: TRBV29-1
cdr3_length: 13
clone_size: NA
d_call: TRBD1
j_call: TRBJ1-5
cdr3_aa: CSVGTGLSQPQHF
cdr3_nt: TGCAGCGTGGGGACAGGGTTAAGTCAGCCCCAGCATTTT

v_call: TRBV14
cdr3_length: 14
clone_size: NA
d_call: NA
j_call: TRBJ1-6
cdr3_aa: CASSHGQFISPLHF
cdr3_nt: TGTGCCAGCAGCCACGGACAGTTTATATCACCCCTCCACTTT

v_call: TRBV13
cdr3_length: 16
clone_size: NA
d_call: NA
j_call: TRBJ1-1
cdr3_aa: CASSSRRILANTEAFF
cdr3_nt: TGTGCCAGCAGCTCGAGGAGGATTTTAGCGAACACTGAAGCTTTCTTT

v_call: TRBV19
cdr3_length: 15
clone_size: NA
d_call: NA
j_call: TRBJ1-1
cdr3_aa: CASSTRDTDNTEAFF
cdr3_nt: TGTGCCAGTAGTACCCGGGACACGGATAACACTGAAGCTTTCTTT

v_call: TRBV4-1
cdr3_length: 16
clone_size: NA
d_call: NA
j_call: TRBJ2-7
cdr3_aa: CASSPIFQGSSYEQYF
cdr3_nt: TGCGCCAGCAGCCCAATCTTTCAGGGGTCGTCCTACGAGCAGTACTTC

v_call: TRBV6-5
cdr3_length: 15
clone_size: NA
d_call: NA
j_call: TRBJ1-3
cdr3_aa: CASSLTGSSGNTIYF
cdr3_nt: TGTGCCAGCAGTTTAACAGGGTCCTCTGGAAACACCATATATTTT

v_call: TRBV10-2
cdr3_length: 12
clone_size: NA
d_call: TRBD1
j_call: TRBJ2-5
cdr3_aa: CASSTTGVVQYF
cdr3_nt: TGCGCCAGCAGTACCACAGGGGTGGTCCAGTACTTC

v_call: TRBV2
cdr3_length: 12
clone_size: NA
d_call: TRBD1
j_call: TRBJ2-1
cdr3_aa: CAGQESYNEQFF
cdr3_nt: TGTGCCGGACAGGAATCCTACAATGAGCAGTTCTTC

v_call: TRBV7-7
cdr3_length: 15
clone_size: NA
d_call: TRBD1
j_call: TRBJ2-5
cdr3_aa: CASSPDRGPGETQYF
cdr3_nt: TGTGCCAGCAGCCCGGACAGGGGGCCAGGAGAGACCCAGTACTTC

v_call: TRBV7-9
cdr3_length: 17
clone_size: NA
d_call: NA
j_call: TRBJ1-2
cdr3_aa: CASSPLLGTPDNYGYTF
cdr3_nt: TGTGCCAGCAGCCCATTACTCGGGACACCTGATAACTATGGCTACACCTTC

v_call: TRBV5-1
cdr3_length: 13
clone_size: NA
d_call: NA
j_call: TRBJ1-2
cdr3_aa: CASSKPGIYGYTF
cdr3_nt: TGCGCCAGCAGTAAACCCGGGATTTATGGCTACACCTTC

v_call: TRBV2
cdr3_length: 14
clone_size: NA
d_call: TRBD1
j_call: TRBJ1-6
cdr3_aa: CASTPGQSNSPLHF
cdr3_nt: TGTGCCAGCACCCCGGGACAGTCGAATTCACCCCTCCACTTT

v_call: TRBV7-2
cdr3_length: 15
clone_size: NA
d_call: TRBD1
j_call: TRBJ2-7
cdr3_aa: CASSLSRTGFDEQYF
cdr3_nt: TGTGCCAGCAGCTTATCCCGGACAGGGTTCGACGAGCAGTACTTC

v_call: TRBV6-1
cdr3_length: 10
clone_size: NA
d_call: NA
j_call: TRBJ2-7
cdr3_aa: CASSNYEQYF
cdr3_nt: TGTGCCAGCAGCAATTACGAGCAGTACTTC

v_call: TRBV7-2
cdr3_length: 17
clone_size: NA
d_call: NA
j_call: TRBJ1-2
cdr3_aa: CASSLVAWDGGDYGYTF
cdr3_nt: TGTGCCAGCAGCTTAGTCGCTTGGGACGGCGGGGACTATGGCTACACCTTC

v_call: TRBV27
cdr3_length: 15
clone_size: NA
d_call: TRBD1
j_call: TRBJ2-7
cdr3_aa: CASSLSPRGQYEQYF
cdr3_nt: TGTGCCAGCAGTTTATCTCCCAGGGGGCAGTACGAGCAGTACTTC

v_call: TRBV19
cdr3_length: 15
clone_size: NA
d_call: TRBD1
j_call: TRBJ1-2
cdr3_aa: CASSMRDRGTYGYTF
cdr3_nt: TGTGCCAGTAGTATGAGGGACAGGGGGACCTATGGCTACACCTTC

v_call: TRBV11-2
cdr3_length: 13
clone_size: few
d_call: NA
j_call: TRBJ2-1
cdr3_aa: CASSEGHYNEQFF
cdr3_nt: TGTGCCAGCAGCGAAGGACACTACAATGAGCAGTTCTTC

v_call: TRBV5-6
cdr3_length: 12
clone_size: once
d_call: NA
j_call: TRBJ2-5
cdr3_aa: CASSLKAGAQYF
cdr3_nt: TGTGCCAGCAGCTTGAAAGCAGGGGCCCAGTACTTC

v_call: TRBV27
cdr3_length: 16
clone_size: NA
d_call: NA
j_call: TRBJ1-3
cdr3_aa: CASSPRKRNSGNTIYF
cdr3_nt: TGTGCCAGCAGTCCTAGAAAAAGAAATTCTGGAAACACCATATATTTT